This TCR beta chain originates from a study of control samples from healthy donors and cancer patients. Measured with immunoSEQ multiplex PCR; TCRdb has only the in-frame clones, and not every one. The table has tens of thousands of clones, approximately 90% seen once. This clone was recorded only once. V was pared by 1 base and J by 0 bases, with 7 bases between. Germline lookup yields CDR1 SGHTA and CDR2 FQGNSA. The CDR3 totals 15 residues. The chain uses TRBV7-2 and TRBJ2-1, with D unclear. The receptor was derived from a man in his sixties with colorectal cancer. The sequenced sample consisted of PBMCs. The CDR3: CASSLGSASYNEQFF. In DNA form, the CDR3 reads TGTGCCAGCAGCTTAGGATCTGCCTCCTACAATGAGCAGTTCTTC.